These 13 T cell receptor beta chains were sequenced from one sample in a study of T cells after yellow fever vaccination (dated by TCRdb to between 2018 and 2021). This specimen's treatment or condition label, interpreted: live attenuated yellow fever vaccine strain. The library was generated by 5' RACE. The run used an Illumina NovaSeq 6000. Clones were called with MiXCR by TCRdb after fastp trimmed the public reads at Q25, and only in-frame beta chains were retained. Duplicate CDR3 protein sequences are folded into a single record with the most common DNA and genes. Present in this sample are 250,000 to 350,000 distinct CDR3 sequences, 4% to 5.5% of which were seen just once. Around 19% of the sample rests with the top ten. The sample in question was PBMCs, obtained 15 days after the yellow fever booster vaccination. The receptors were gathered from a man between 18 and 35 years old who received the YFV17D yellow fever vaccine.

This clonotype was counted a few times. V is TRBV5-6 and J is TRBJ2-7, with 9 nucleotides matching TRBD1. There are 17 residues in the CDR3. Looked up from germline, CDR1 is SGHDT and CDR2 is YYEEEE. V lost 4 bases to trimming and J lost 5 bases; unmatched junction nucleotides: 16. The CDR3 here is CASSPAQQGAPSHEQYF. CDR3 in DNA: TGTGCCAGCAGCCCTGCCCAACAGGGGGCGCCTTCCCACGAGCAGTACTTC.

This chain links TRBV7-9 with TRBJ1-4, with no clear D. The CDR3 length is 13 residues. Trimming removed 1 base at V and 8 bases at J, with 8 bases between. The germline CDR1 and CDR2 sequences are SEHNR and FQNEAQ (reference sequence). CDR3 DNA: TGTGCCAGCAGCTTAGAAGTGTACGAAAAACTGTTTTTT. It specifies CASSLEVYEKLFF.

V and J are TRBV28 and TRBJ2-3; no firm D call. V lost 5 bases and J 6 bases, leaving 6 bases between the germline ends. The germline CDR1 and CDR2 sequences are MDHEN and SYDVKM. This CDR3 is built from 11 residues. The CDR3 DNA is TGTGCCAGCAGTATTCCGGATACGCAGTATTTT. It codes for CASSIPDTQYF.

The chain carries TRBV11-2 and TRBJ2-5; D assignment may be TRBD1 or TRBD2 (5 bases each). This CDR3 contains 14 residues. Germline-derived CDR1 and CDR2 are SGHAT and FQNNGV. Trimming cost V 4 bases and J 2 bases, with 11 bases left between them. The CDR3 protein is CASSSRGPQETQYF. As DNA, the CDR3 is TGTGCCAGCAGCTCCCGGGGCCCGCAAGAGACCCAGTACTTC.

The chain links TRBV5-5 to TRBJ1-5, with a tentative D call TRBD1 (5 bases). This CDR3 is built from 17 residues. CDR1 and CDR2 from the germline V gene are SGHKS and YYEKEE (reference sequence). V lost 1 base to trimming and J lost 0 bases, with 14 bases between them. This chain's CDR3 is CASSLTPGPYSNQPQHF. The CDR3, as DNA: TGTGCCAGCAGCTTGACCCCGGGACCCTATAGCAATCAGCCCCAGCATTTT.

This clonotype was seen at least ten times. This chain uses TRBV5-8 with TRBJ1-2; no definite D call. Germline V gene data show CDR1 as SGHTS and CDR2 as YDEGEE. CDR3 length: 14 residues. V dropped 2 bases and J dropped 8 bases, with 16 bases sitting between them. CDR3 sequence: CASSFNPADYGYTF. The CDR3 nucleotides are TGTGCCAGCAGCTTCAACCCAGCCGATTACGGCTACACCTTC.

This clonotype was counted ten times or more. V is TRBV20-1 and J is TRBJ1-1; 7 bases match TRBD1. Germline V gives CDR1 DFQATT, CDR2 SNEGSKA (reference sequence). The CDR3 is 15 amino acids. Germline trimming cut 1 base from V and 2 bases from J; bases unmatched to any gene: 7. The CDR3 DNA sequence: TGCAGTGCTAGAGGGCAGGGGGGCCTCAACACTGAAGCTTTCTTT. Its translation: CSARGQGGLNTEAFF.

In its sample, this clonotype was seen a few times. This chain links TRBV30 with TRBJ2-7; D is undetermined. The ends were cut back, 1 base at V and 1 base at J, with 17 bases in the middle. Per germline, CDR1 GTSNPN and CDR2 SVGIG (reference sequence). This CDR3 comprises 16 residues. The CDR3 DNA reads as TGTGCCTGGAGTGGTGGATTCAGGCTCGGGTCCTACGAGCAGTACTTC. Translation gives CAWSGGFRLGSYEQYF.

This clonotype was detected many times. The rearrangement uses TRBV3-1 and TRBJ2-3; 10 nucleotides agree with TRBD2. CDR3 length equals 16 residues. The germline CDR1 and CDR2 sequences are LGHDT and YNNKEL (reference sequence). Trimming removed 1 base from V and 8 bases from J; junction bases left unmatched: 9. CDR3 in amino acids: CASSQGVSGGAGTQYF. CDR3 bases: TGTGCCAGCAGCCAAGGGGTCAGCGGGGGGGCCGGTACGCAGTATTTT.

This clonotype has a count of ten or more. The rearrangement joins TRBV12-3 or TRBV12-4 to TRBJ1-2, with 8 bases lining up with TRBD1. V lost 6 bases, J lost 7 bases, and 7 bases stayed unmatched. The CDR3 has 13 amino acids. The CDR3 coding sequence is TGTGCCAGCAGCCAGACAGGGGACGGTGGCTACACCTTC. Translating gives CASSQTGDGGYTF.

There are a few counts of this clonotype. The rearrangement links TRBV5-1 to TRBJ2-1; no firm D call. This CDR3 is 16 amino acids long. V lost 2 bases and J 0 bases, leaving 12 bases between the germline ends. CDR1 SGHRS and CDR2 YFSETQ come from the germline V gene. The chain's CDR3 is CASSLSTVGSYNEQFF. The CDR3 nucleotides read TGCGCCAGCAGCTTATCAACAGTCGGCTCCTACAATGAGCAGTTCTTC.

This sequence joins TRBV12-3 or TRBV12-4 and TRBJ2-5; 7 bases map to TRBD2. The CDR3 contains 14 residues. V was pared by 6 bases and J by 5 bases, with 9 bases of the junction left unmatched. Written as DNA, the CDR3 is TGTGCCAGCAGCCCCTTGGGGGGGTTTGAGACCCAGTACTTC. Translation gives CASSPLGGFETQYF.

The genes are TRBV12-3 or TRBV12-4 and TRBJ2-6; 10 bases match TRBD1. J lost 4 bases, V lost 4 bases, and 4 bases had no gene match. The CDR3 has 16 amino acids. CDR3 in amino acids: CASSSGQGSGANVLTF. The CDR3 nucleotides read TGTGCCAGCAGTTCGGGACAGGGGTCCGGGGCCAACGTCCTGACTTTC.